These 14 T cell receptor beta chains were sequenced from one sample in a study of blood T cells in healthy people across ages. PCR was performed a second time for roughly 7 to 11 cycles using a sample-barcoded 5' primer and a J-beta primer mix. MiXCR, applied by TCRdb to the 5' RACE reads, yields one record per CDR3 protein. The sample yields 1.5 million to 2 million distinct CDR3 sequences, 39% seen once. Sequencing was done on a sample of blood. The receptors here all came from a human donor in good health.

In this sample, this clonotype turned up many times. The rearrangement links TRBV11-1 to TRBJ2-1; the D call may be TRBD1 or TRBD2 (7 bases each). V dropped 7 bases and J dropped 5 bases, with 18 bases sitting between them. Germline V gene sequence: CDR1 SGHAT, CDR2 FQDESV (reference sequence). This CDR3 has 15 residues. CDR3 coding DNA: TGTGCCAGCACCCCGACAGGGAGGGGTAACAATGAGCAGTTCTTC. Its protein is CASTPTGRGNNEQFF. The complete variable domain, with remaining parts taken from reference TRBV11-1 and TRBJ2-1, reads EAEVAQSPRYKITEKSQAVAFWCDPISGHATLYWYRQILGQGPELLVQFQDESVVDDSQLPKDRFSAERLKGVDSTLKIQPAELGDSAMYLCASTPTGRGNNEQFFGPGTRLTVL.

The chain recombines TRBV28 with TRBJ2-7; 7 bases are shared with TRBD2. The CDR3 has 15 residues. Germline V lookup: CDR1 MDHEN, CDR2 SYDVKM. V shed 5 bases, J shed 5 bases, and the junction held 12 bases outside the gene matches. CDR3 protein: CASSPMRTRLDEQYF. The CDR3 DNA is TGTGCCAGCAGTCCCATGAGGACTAGGCTCGACGAGCAGTACTTC.

Turning to this clonotype: One end of the junction does not line up with germline, which may come from a read error. The gene calls are TRBV5-6 and TRBJ2-5; D is uncertain. The germline V gene encodes CDR1 SGHDT and CDR2 YYEEEE. The CDR3 is made up of 11 amino acids. As DNA, the CDR3 is TGTGACAGCAGCTATAAAGAGACCCAGTACTTC. Protein product: CDSSYKETQYF.

The CDR3 here is CASSPGQSSTYEQYF. The CDR3 bases are TGTGCCAGCAGCCCGGGACAGTCGTCCACCTACGAGCAGTACTTC. The chain is built from TRBV7-9 and TRBJ2-7; 7 bases map to TRBD1. Germline-derived CDR1 and CDR2 are SEHNR and FQNEAQ (reference sequence). V shed 5 bases, J shed 2 bases, and the junction held 9 bases outside the gene matches. CDR3 length: 15 residues. The variable domain in full, with the rest retrieved from reference TRBV7-9 and TRBJ2-7, is DTGVSQNPRHKITKRGQNVTFRCDPISEHNRLYWYRQTLGQGPEFLTYFQNEAQLEKSRLLSDRFSAERPKGSFSTLEIQRTEQGDSAMYLCASSPGQSSTYEQYFGPGTRLTVT.

The rearrangement uses TRBV5-1 and TRBJ2-3, with 7 bases aligning to TRBD1. Germline CDR1 is SGHRS and CDR2 is YFSETQ. This CDR3 spans 17 amino acids. Trimming removed 4 bases from V and 7 bases from J; junction bases left unmatched: 18. CDR3 sequence: CASSLGQTMLVGYTQYF. For the CDR3, the DNA is TGCGCCAGCAGCCTGGGACAGACAATGCTTGTTGGTTATACGCAGTATTTT. The variable domain in full, with the rest retrieved from reference TRBV5-1 and TRBJ2-3, is KAGVTQTPRYLIKTRGQQVTLSCSPISGHRSVSWYQQTPGQGLQFLFEYFSETQRNKGNFPGRFSGRQFSNSRSEMNVSTLELGDSALYLCASSLGQTMLVGYTQYFGPGTRLTVL.

The V gene is TRBV21-1, the J gene TRBJ2-3; the table's D call of TRBD1 was not tested on the DNA. TRBV21-1 is a known pseudogene. The CDR3 totals 15 residues. DNA for the CDR3: TGTGCCAGCAGCGGGACAGGGGGAATGACAGATACGCAGTATTTT. Translating it yields CASSGTGGMTDTQYF.

CDR3 DNA sequence: TGCGCCAGCAGCCGTAGCGGGGGAATCACAGATACGCAGTATTTT. Protein product: CASSRSGGITDTQYF. The chain recombines TRBV5-1 with TRBJ2-3; 9 bases match TRBD2. Germline CDR1 SGHRS, CDR2 YFSETQ. The CDR3 has 15 residues. The V and J ends lost 4 bases and 2 bases, in that order; junction bases with no gene match: 5.

Concerning this clonotype: One end of the junction fails to match germline, which may point to a read error. The chain combines TRBV7-8 with TRBJ2-6, with D perhaps TRBD1 (5 bases). CDR1 and CDR2 from the germline V gene are SGHVS and FQNEAQ. This CDR3 comprises 17 residues. The CDR3, as DNA: TGTGCCAGCAGCTTAGTCGTCGGTAGCTCTGGGGCCAACGTCCGGACTTTC. Residues: CASSLVVGSSGANVRTF. Complete variable domain (other parts from reference TRBV7-8 and TRBJ2-6): GAGVSQSPRYKVAKRGQDVALRCDPISGHVSLFWYQQALGQGPEFLTYFQNEAQLDKSGLPSDRFFAERPEGSVSTLKIQRTQQEDSAVYLCASSLVVGSSGANVRTFGAGSRLTVL.

This rearrangement joins TRBV7-2 to TRBJ2-7; maybe TRBD2 (5 bases). Trimming left V 8 bases short and J 3 bases short, with 20 bases between. This CDR3 has 15 amino acids. Per germline, CDR1 SGHTA and CDR2 FQGNSA. The CDR3, as DNA: TGTGCCAGCGGCCGAGACTACCGCCCAAGCTACGAGCAGTACTTC. It is translated as CASGRDYRPSYEQYF.

The chain employs TRBV15 and TRBJ1-1, with D possibly matching TRBD1 (6 bases). V lost 0 bases and J 9 bases, leaving 11 bases between the germline ends. In germline, CDR1 is LNHNV, CDR2 YYDKDF (reference sequence). The CDR3 is made up of 13 amino acids. The CDR3 sequence: CATSRDSQGQAFF. The CDR3 region has the DNA TGTGCCACCAGCAGAGATAGTCAGGGGCAAGCTTTCTTT.

This chain joins TRBV6-5 and TRBJ2-7; D unresolved. The V gene's germline CDR1 is MNHEY and CDR2 SVGAGI. V was trimmed by 0 bases and J by 5 bases, leaving 8 bases between them. CDR3 size: 13 residues. CDR3 loop: CASSYSTWHEQYF. CDR3 bases: TGTGCCAGCAGTTACTCGACGTGGCACGAGCAGTACTTC.

This clonotype has only a few counts. This chain links TRBV20-1 with TRBJ2-5; D ambiguous. In germline, CDR1 is DFQATT, CDR2 SNEGSKA (reference sequence). The CDR3 consists of 12 residues. Deletions cut 3 bases from V and 2 bases from J, with 7 bases between. The chain's CDR3 is CSASMMQETQYF. CDR3 DNA: TGCAGTGCTAGTATGATGCAAGAGACCCAGTACTTC.

This sequence joins TRBV6-5 and TRBJ2-2; possible D gene TRBD2, 5 bases. The germline V gene has CDR1 MNHEY and CDR2 SVGAGI. This CDR3 comprises 16 residues. V was trimmed by 5 bases and J by 3 bases, leaving 16 bases between them. CDR3 region: CASSRPSRRYTGELFF. DNA for the CDR3: TGTGCCAGCAGTCGTCCTTCTAGGAGGTACACCGGGGAGCTGTTTTTT.

The chain recombines TRBV20-1 with TRBJ1-4, with 7 bases fitting TRBD1. The CDR3 is made up of 12 amino acids. Germline V gives CDR1 DFQATT, CDR2 SNEGSKA (reference sequence). The V and J ends lost 6 bases and 8 bases, in that order; junction bases with no gene match: 6. CDR3 loop: CSAPLRGEKLFF. CDR3 sequence (DNA): TGCAGTGCCCCCCTCAGGGGGGAAAAACTGTTTTTT.